This T cell receptor beta chain derives from a study of spatial heterogeneity in lung cancer. Time point defined: sample taken at primary tumor resection. Study-level results: Counts that tracked tumor mutation counts were those of expanded intratumoral alpha and beta TCRs.

The CDR3 loop spans 14 amino acids. The germline V gene encodes CDR1 SGDLS and CDR2 YYNGEE. V lost 2 bases and J 3 bases, leaving 9 bases between the germline ends. TCRdb re-derived calls from the 5' RACE reads in MiXCR, one entry per CDR3 protein. This table has around 18,000 distinct CDR3 sequences, about 9.6% appearing once. With respect to this clonotype: Its antigen is not known. Because the library targeted alpha chains, this beta chain is an off-target read whose size means little.

The receptor's source is a female donor with early-stage non-small cell lung cancer. The rearrangement joins TRBV9 to TRBJ1-3; no clear D. The sequencing used lung tumor tissue, collected at surgery. CDR3 DNA: TGTGCCAGCAGCGTGTCGGACGTTGGAAACACCATATATTTT. Translated: CASSVSDVGNTIYF.